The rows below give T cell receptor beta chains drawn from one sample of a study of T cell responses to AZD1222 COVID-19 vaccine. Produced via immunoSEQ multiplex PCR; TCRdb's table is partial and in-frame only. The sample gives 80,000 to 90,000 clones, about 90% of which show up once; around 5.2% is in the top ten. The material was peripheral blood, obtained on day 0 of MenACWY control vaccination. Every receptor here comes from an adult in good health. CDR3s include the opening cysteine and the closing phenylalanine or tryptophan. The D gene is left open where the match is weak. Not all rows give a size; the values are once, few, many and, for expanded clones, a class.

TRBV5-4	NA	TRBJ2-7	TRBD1	TGTGCCAGCAGCTCGCCCGGGACAGGGGGCTACGAGCAGTACTTC	CASSSPGTGGYEQYF
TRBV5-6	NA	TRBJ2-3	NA	TGTGCCAGCAGCTCGGCCGGGGGCACAGATACGCAGTATTTT	CASSSAGGTDTQYF
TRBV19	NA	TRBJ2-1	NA	TGTGCCAGTAATAACGGGGCAAAGAACAATGAGCAGTTCTTC	CASNNGAKNNEQFF
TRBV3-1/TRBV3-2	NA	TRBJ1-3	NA	TGTGCCAGCAGCTTGCGCGGCGGTCTGAACACCATATATTTT	CASSLRGGLNTIYF
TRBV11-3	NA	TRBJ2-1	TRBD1	TGTGCCAGCAGCTTAGCCACAGGGGCCGGGACCAATGAGCAGTTCTTC	CASSLATGAGTNEQFF
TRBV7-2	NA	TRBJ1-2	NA	TGTGCCAGCAGCTTACAGGGTAACTATGGCTACACCTTC	CASSLQGNYGYTF
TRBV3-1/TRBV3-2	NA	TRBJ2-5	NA	TGTGCCAGCAGCCAAGTCCCTAGCCCGAACCAAGAGACCCAGTACTTC	CASSQVPSPNQETQYF
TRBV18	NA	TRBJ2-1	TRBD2	TGTGCCAGCTCACCTCTAGCGGGGGGGAACTCCTACAATGAGCAGTTCTTC	CASSPLAGGNSYNEQFF
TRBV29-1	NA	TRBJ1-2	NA	TGCAGCGTTGAAGATCTGGAAGGGGTTGGCTACACCTTC	CSVEDLEGVGYTF
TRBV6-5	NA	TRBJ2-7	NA	TGTGCCAGCAGAAATGGGTGGGGCGGGAACTACGAGCAGTACTTC	CASRNGWGGNYEQYF
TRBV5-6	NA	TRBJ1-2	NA	TGTGCCAGCAGCTTGGGGGGGAACTATGGCTACACCTTC	CASSLGGNYGYTF
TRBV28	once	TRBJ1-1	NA	TGTGCCAGCAGTCCCCCACGGGGAGTGAACACTGAAGCTTTCTTT	CASSPPRGVNTEAFF
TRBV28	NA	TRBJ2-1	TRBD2	TGCCGGACTAGCGGTTACAATGAGCAGTTCTTC	CRTSGYNEQFF
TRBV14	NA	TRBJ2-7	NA	TGTGCCAGCAGCCCGGAGATCACCTCCTACGAGCAGTACTTC	CASSPEITSYEQYF
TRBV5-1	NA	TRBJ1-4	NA	TGCGCCAGCAGCTTGGACAGAGCAAATGAAAAACTGTTTTTT	CASSLDRANEKLFF
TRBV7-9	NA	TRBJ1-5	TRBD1	TGTGCCAGCAGCCCGCAGGGGGCCAATCAGCCCCAGCATTTT	CASSPQGANQPQHF
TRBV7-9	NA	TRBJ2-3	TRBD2	TGTGCCAGCAGCTACGGACTAGCGGGGGCTAGCACAGATACGCAGTATTTT	CASSYGLAGASTDTQYF
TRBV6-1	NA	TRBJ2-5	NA	TGTGCCAGCAGTGACGGATGGGAGACCCAGTACTTC	CASSDGWETQYF
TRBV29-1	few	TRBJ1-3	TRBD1	TGCAGCGTCCAGGGGGCCGAAGGTGGAAACACCATATATTTT	CSVQGAEGGNTIYF